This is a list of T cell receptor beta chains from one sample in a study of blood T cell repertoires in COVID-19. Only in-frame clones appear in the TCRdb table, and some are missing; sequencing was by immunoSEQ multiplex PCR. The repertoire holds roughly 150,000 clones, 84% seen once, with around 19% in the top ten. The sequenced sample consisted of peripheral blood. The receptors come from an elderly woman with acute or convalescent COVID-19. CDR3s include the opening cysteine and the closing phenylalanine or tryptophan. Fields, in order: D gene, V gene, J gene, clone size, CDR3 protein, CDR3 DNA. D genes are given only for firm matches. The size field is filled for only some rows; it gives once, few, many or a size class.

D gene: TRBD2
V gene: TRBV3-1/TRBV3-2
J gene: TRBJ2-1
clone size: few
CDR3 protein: CASSQDHPSGTYNEQFF
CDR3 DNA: TGTGCCAGCAGCCAAGATCACCCTAGCGGGACCTACAATGAGCAGTTCTTC

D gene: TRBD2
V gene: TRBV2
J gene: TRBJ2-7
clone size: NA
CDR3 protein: CASSSGLAAYEQYF
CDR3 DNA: TGTGCCAGCAGTTCCGGACTAGCAGCCTACGAGCAGTACTTC

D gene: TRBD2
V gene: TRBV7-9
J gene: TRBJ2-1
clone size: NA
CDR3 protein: CASTTRLATYNEQFF
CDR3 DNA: TGTGCCAGCACCACGCGACTAGCGACCTACAATGAGCAGTTCTTC

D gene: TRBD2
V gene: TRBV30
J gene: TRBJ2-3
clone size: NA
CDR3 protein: CASSGGAGTDTQYF
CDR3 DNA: TGTGCCTCGAGCGGGGGGGCCGGGACAGATACGCAGTATTTT

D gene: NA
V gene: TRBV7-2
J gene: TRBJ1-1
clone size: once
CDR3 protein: CASSLAAAGQEAFF
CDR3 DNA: TGTGCCAGCAGCTTAGCGGCAGCTGGACAGGAAGCTTTCTTT

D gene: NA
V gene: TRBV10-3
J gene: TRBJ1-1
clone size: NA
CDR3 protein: CAIRAQGMNTEAFF
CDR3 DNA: TGTGCCATCAGAGCGCAGGGGATGAACACTGAAGCTTTCTTT

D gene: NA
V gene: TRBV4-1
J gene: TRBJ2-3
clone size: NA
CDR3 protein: CASSQEGGSTDTQYF
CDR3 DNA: TGCGCCAGCAGCCAAGAAGGAGGTAGCACAGATACGCAGTATTTT

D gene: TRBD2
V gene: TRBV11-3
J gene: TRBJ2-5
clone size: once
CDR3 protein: CASSLISGRGETQYF
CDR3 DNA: TGTGCCAGCAGCTTAATTAGCGGGCGGGGGGAGACCCAGTACTTC

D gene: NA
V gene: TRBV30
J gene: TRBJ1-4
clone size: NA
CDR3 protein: CAWSVGFREREREKLFF
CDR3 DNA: TGTGCCTGGAGTGTAGGGTTCCGGGAAAGGGAGAGGGAAAAACTGTTTTTT

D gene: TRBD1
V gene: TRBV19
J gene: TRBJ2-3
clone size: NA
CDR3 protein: CASSIRQGLGTDTQYF
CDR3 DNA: TGTGCCAGTAGTATAAGACAGGGGCTAGGCACAGATACGCAGTATTTT

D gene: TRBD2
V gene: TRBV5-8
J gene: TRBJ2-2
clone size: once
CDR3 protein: CASSLSTSRSGELFF
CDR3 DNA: TGTGCCAGCAGCTTGTCGACTAGCCGGTCCGGGGAGCTGTTTTTT

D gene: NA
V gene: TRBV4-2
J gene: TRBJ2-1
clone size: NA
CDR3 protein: CASSQTSRVNFF
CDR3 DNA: TGTGCCAGCAGCCAAACTAGCCGGGTCAATTTCTTC

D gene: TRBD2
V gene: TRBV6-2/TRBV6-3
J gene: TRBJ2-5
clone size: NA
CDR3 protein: CASSYNAGGRETQYF
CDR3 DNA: TGTGCCAGCAGTTATAATGCGGGGGGGCGAGAGACCCAGTACTTC

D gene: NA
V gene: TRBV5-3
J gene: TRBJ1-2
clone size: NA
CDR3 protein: CARSPGQSSGGYTF
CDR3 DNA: TGTGCCAGAAGTCCTGGACAGTCATCAGGGGGCTACACCTTC

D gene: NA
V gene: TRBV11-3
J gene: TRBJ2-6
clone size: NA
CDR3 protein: CASSPGHSGANVLTF
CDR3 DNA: TGTGCCAGCAGCCCGGGTCACTCTGGGGCCAACGTCCTGACTTTC

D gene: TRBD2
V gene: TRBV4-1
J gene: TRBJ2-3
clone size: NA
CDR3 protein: CASSQGGLAADTQYF
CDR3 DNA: TGCGCCAGCAGCCAAGGGGGACTAGCGGCAGATACGCAGTATTTT

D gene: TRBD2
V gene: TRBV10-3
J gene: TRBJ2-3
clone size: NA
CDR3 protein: CAISATSGGLSTDTQYF
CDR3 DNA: TGTGCCATCAGTGCGACTAGCGGGGGGCTTAGCACAGATACGCAGTATTTT

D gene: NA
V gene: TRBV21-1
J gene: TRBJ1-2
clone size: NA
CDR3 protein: CASSKVVTGDYGYTF
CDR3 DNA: TGTGCCAGCAGCAAAGTCGTGACAGGGGACTATGGCTACACCTTC

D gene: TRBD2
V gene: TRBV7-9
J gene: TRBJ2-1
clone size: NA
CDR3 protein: CASSFLPQLGLSKQFF
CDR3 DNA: TGTGCCAGCAGCTTTCTTCCTCAGTTGGGACTATCTAAGCAGTTCTTC

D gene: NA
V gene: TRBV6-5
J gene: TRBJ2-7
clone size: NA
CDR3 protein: CASSYYGSYEQYF
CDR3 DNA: TGTGCCAGCAGTTACTATGGGAGCTACGAGCAGTACTTC

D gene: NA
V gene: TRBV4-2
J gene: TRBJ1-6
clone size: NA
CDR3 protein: CASSQDWRPAQDSPLHF
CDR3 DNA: TGTGCCAGCAGCCAAGATTGGAGACCTGCACAGGATTCACCCCTCCACTTT

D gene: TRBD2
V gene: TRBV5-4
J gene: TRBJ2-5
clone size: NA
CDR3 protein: CASSPPGGLAGEGETQYF
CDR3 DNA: TGTGCCAGCAGCCCCCCAGGGGGACTAGCGGGAGAGGGTGAGACCCAGTACTTC

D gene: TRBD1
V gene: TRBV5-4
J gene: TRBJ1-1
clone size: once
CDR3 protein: CASSFGTGEAFF
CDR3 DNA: TGTGCCAGCAGCTTCGGGACAGGGGAAGCTTTCTTT

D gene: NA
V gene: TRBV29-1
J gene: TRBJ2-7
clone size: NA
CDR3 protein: CSVDPAGAGEQYF
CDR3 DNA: TGCAGCGTTGATCCCGCAGGGGCTGGTGAGCAGTACTTC

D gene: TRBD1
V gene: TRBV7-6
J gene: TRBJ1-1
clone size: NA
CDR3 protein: CASSLKAGGSGTEAFF
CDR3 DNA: TGTGCCAGCAGCTTGAAGGCAGGGGGCTCGGGCACTGAAGCTTTCTTT

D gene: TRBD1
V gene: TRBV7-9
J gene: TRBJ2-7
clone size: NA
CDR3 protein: CASSGTGAYEQYF
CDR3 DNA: TGTGCCAGCAGCGGGACAGGGGCCTACGAGCAGTACTTC

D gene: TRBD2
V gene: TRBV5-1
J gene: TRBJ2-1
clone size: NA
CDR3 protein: CASSLIAGATDEQFF
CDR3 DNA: TGCGCCAGCAGCCTCATAGCGGGAGCGACGGATGAGCAGTTCTTC

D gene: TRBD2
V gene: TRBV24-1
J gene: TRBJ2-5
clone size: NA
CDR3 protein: CATSDPRTSGETQYF
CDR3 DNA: TGTGCCACCAGTGACCCCAGGACTAGCGGCGAGACCCAGTACTTC

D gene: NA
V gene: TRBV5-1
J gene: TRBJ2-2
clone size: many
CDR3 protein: CASSYGQPGELFF
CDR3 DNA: TGCGCCAGCAGCTATGGACAGCCCGGGGAGCTGTTTTTT

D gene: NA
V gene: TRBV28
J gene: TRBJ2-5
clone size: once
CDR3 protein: CASTRPKETQYF
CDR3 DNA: TGTGCCAGCACTAGACCGAAAGAGACCCAGTACTTC

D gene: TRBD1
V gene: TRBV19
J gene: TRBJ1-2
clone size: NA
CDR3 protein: CASMETGAHYGYTF
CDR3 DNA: TGTGCCAGTATGGAGACAGGGGCGCACTATGGCTACACCTTC

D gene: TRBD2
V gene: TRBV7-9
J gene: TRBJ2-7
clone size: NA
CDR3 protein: CASTNPGGIYEQYF
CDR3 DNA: TGTGCCAGCACCAACCCGGGGGGAATCTACGAGCAGTACTTC

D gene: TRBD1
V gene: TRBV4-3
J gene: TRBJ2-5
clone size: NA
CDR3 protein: CASSQEGTAQETQYF
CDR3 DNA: TGCGCCAGCAGCCAAGAAGGGACAGCCCAAGAGACCCAGTACTTC

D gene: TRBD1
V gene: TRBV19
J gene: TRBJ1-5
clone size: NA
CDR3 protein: CASSIDLQGAASNQPQHF
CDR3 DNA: TGTGCCAGTAGTATAGATCTTCAGGGGGCGGCTAGCAATCAGCCCCAGCATTTT

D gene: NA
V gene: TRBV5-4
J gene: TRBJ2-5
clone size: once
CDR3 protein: CASSPGQSKETQYF
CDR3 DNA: TGTGCCAGCAGCCCAGGACAGTCAAAAGAGACCCAGTACTTC

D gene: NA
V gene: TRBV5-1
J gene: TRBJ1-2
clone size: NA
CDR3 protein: CASSLMGREGYTF
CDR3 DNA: TGCGCCAGCAGCTTGATGGGAAGGGAGGGCTACACCTTC

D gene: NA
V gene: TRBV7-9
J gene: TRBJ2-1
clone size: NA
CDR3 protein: CASSWDTDNEQFF
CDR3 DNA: TGTGCCAGCAGTTGGGACACCGACAATGAGCAGTTCTTC

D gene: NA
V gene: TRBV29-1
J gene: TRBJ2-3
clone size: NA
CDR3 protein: CSVEQVTDTQYF
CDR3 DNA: TGCAGCGTTGAACAGGTCACAGATACGCAGTATTTT

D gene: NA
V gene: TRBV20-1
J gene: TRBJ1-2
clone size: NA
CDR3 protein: CSASSGFYGYTF
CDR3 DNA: TGCAGTGCTAGTTCGGGGTTCTATGGCTACACCTTC

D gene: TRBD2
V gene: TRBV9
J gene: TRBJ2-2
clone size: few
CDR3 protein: CASSAPGGAAGELFF
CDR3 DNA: TGTGCCAGCAGCGCCCCCGGGGGGGCGGCAGGGGAGCTGTTTTTT

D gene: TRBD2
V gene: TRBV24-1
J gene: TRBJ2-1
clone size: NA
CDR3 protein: CATSDTGLAGFEQFF
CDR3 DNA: TGTGCCACCAGTGATACGGGACTAGCGGGATTTGAGCAGTTCTTC

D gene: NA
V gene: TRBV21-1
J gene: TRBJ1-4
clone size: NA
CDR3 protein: CASKRDMDSLNEKLFF
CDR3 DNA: TGTGCCAGCAAACGAGATATGGACAGCCTTAATGAAAAACTGTTTTTT

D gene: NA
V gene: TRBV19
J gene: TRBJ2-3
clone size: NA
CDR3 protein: CASSKGAAGGNTQYF
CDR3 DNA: TGTGCCAGTAGTAAGGGCGCCGCCGGAGGGAATACGCAGTATTTT

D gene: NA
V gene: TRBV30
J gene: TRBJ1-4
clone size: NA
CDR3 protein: CAWSVLRGHQLFF
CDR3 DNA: TGTGCCTGGAGTGTACTTAGGGGTCATCAACTGTTTTTT